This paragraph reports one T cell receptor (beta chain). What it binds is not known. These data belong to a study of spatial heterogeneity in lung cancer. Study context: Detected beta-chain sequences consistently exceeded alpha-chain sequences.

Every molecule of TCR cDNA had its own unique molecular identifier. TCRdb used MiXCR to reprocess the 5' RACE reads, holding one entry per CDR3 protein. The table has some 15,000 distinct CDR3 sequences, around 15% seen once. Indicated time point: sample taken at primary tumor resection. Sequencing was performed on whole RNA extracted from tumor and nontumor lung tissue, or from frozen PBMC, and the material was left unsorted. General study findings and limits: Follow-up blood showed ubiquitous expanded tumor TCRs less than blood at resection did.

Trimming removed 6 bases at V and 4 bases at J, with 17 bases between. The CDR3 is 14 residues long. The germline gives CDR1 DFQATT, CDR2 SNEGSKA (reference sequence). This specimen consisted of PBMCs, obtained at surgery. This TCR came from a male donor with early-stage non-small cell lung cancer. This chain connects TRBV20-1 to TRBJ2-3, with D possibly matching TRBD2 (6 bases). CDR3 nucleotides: TGCAGTGCCGTAATTGGGGCGGGGTCAGATACGCAGTATTTT. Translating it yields CSAVIGAGSDTQYF.